Below, one T cell receptor beta chain is given with its context. This specimen belongs to a study of cytomegalovirus exposure and HLA in healthy donors. It was with 60 Vbeta and 13 Jbeta primers that the PCR ran. The protocol was immunoSEQ multiplex PCR, while the TCRdb copy is restricted to in-frame clones and leaves out a portion. The sample has about 140,000 clones; about three quarters are singletons. The sequenced material came from PBMCs. This TCR was sampled from a woman in her thirties or forties in good health and CMV-seronegative.

CDR3 in amino acids: CASSLGLDLWNEQFF. The CDR3 region has the DNA TGCGCCAGCAGCTTAGGTCTAGACCTTTGGAATGAGCAGTTCTTC. This chain joins TRBV5-1 and TRBJ2-1; D ambiguous. The CDR3 runs to 15 residues. Trimming removed 2 bases at V and 7 bases at J, with 16 bases between. Germline CDR1 reads SGHRS; CDR2 reads YFSETQ.